This T cell receptor beta chain was found in a study of identical twins. Study results and limitations: Within monozygotic twins, out-of-frame TCR alpha sharing was underestimated by the models.

A single record per CDR3 protein comes from TCRdb applying MiXCR to the 5' RACE reads. Among fewer than 900,000 distinct CDR3 sequences listed, 21% were seen once. This clonotype was observed many times. Its antigen is unknown. The CDR3 runs to 14 residues. The junction had 2 bases not matched to a gene; V was cut back by 4 bases and J by 4 bases. The data were also submitted as part of a second study, on T cells expressing NK-cell markers. From that second work: HCMV seropositivity marked seven of the eight sequenced donors; one was seronegative.

V is TRBV12-3 or TRBV12-4 and J is TRBJ2-7; 12 positions match TRBD2. Specimen: PBMCs. This TCR came from a woman younger than 35 in good health. CDR3 protein: CASSSGTSGYEQYF. The CDR3 DNA is TGTGCCAGCAGTTCCGGGACTAGCGGGTACGAGCAGTACTTC.